The TCR beta chain described here comes from a study of shared clonotypes between healthy human individuals. Findings of the study overall: Clonotype sharing across donors was expected to vary with sequencing depth. Few donors limited the genetic and exposure-history diversity represented.

Concerning this clone: What it recognizes is unknown.

Donors comprised only Caucasian adults living in Nashville, Tennessee. For every subset, genomic DNA was evenly distributed across several immunoSEQ plates. The data were produced by immunoSEQ multiplex PCR, yet TCRdb's version contains in-frame clones alone and is incomplete. Of some 530,000 clones listed, over 70% are singletons. V lost 5 bases, J lost 1 base, and 10 bases stayed unmatched. The CDR3 covers 17 residues. CDR1 is MNHEY, CDR2 SMNVEV, per germline (reference sequence). The sequenced sample consisted of PBMCs. The sequence was obtained from a woman aged 40 to 49 in good health. Some clones in this sample may be carry-over from other donors' samples. J is TRBJ2-7 and V is TRBV27; 11 nucleotides agree with TRBD2. The CDR3 reads CASSHQRLAGNSYEQYF. The CDR3 DNA is TGTGCCAGCAGTCACCAACGACTAGCGGGAAATTCCTACGAGCAGTACTTC.